These 2 T cell receptor beta chains share one sample of origin, sequenced in a study of molecular identifiers for immune sequencing clone quantification. TCRdb independently ran MiXCR on the PCR reads; one entry per CDR3 protein. The data contain approximately 550,000 distinct CDR3 sequences, around a fifth of them singletons. Specimen: naive CD8+ T cells from blood, with Jurkat cell RNA spiked in. The subset was: FACS-sorted CD8+CD4-CCR7+CD45RA+ naive T cells. These receptors all come from a human donor in good health. Some libraries in this study had Jurkat cell RNA spiked in.

This clonotype was seen ten or more times. The chain uses TRBV4-1 and TRBJ2-3; D is perhaps TRBD1 or TRBD2 (6 bases each). V dropped 1 base and J dropped 0 bases, with 11 bases sitting between them. The CDR3 has 16 amino acids. CDR1 is MGHRA, CDR2 YSYEKL, per germline. CDR3 sequence: CASSQGGTPSTDTQYF. The CDR3 bases are TGCGCCAGCAGCCAAGGCGGGACACCTAGCACAGATACGCAGTATTTT.

This clonotype was detected many times. This rearrangement joins TRBV9 to TRBJ1-1; D unresolved. V lost 4 bases and J 1 base, leaving 8 bases between the germline ends. The CDR3 covers 13 residues. The germline gives CDR1 SGDLS, CDR2 YYNGEE. CDR3 loop: CASSSRQNTEAFF. The CDR3 DNA is TGTGCCAGCAGCTCCCGGCAGAACACTGAAGCTTTCTTT.